The rows below give T cell receptor beta chains drawn from one sample of a study of blood T cell repertoires in COVID-19. TCRdb's copy holds only in-frame clones and misses some; the assay was immunoSEQ multiplex PCR. The profile shows approximately 240,000 clones, 82% of them singletons. The source material was peripheral blood. The source of these receptors is a woman aged 80 or over with active or convalescent COVID-19. Each CDR3 is given without its conserved first and last residue. Clone sizes are given selectively: once, few, many, or a class where the clone is expanded.

J: TRBJ1-4
V: TRBV19
size: once
CDR3: ASRNPGQGLSKGEKLF

J: TRBJ2-1
V: TRBV2
size: few
CDR3: ASSESQGWGIDEQF

J: TRBJ1-1
V: TRBV25-1
size: -
CDR3: ASRGAGTTEAF

J: TRBJ2-7
V: TRBV5-6
size: -
CDR3: ASSLGQGAYEQY

J: TRBJ2-6
V: TRBV18
size: -
CDR3: ASSPVLFSGANVLT

J: TRBJ2-5
V: TRBV5-1
size: -
CDR3: ASSPRGSRETQY

J: TRBJ1-5
V: TRBV18
size: once
CDR3: ASSPLVDQPQH

J: TRBJ1-2
V: TRBV7-9
size: -
CDR3: ATSRNSYGYT

J: TRBJ2-1
V: TRBV4-1
size: -
CDR3: ASSQYGGTSSYNEQF

J: TRBJ2-7
V: TRBV6-5
size: -
CDR3: ATFLGGTYEQY

J: TRBJ2-1
V: TRBV18
size: once
CDR3: ASSPQRSAGEQF

J: TRBJ1-6
V: TRBV30
size: few
CDR3: AWSVGGDSYNSPLH

J: TRBJ1-1
V: TRBV28
size: -
CDR3: ASSSRTGSYAEAF

J: TRBJ2-7
V: TRBV3-1/TRBV3-2
size: -
CDR3: ASSQDMTRYEQY

J: TRBJ2-3
V: TRBV7-9
size: -
CDR3: ASSSLDLAGSTDTQY

J: TRBJ1-5
V: TRBV18
size: -
CDR3: ASSERVGGANEPQH

J: TRBJ2-7
V: TRBV27
size: few
CDR3: ASSLGGYYEQY

J: TRBJ2-7
V: TRBV7-9
size: -
CDR3: ASSPPGTSGEVTYEQY

J: TRBJ2-7
V: TRBV20-1
size: -
CDR3: SASPTSRSSYEQY

J: TRBJ1-2
V: TRBV7-9
size: -
CDR3: ASSPEGTGYGYT

J: TRBJ1-4
V: TRBV15
size: -
CDR3: ATSRGGQVNEKLF

J: TRBJ2-3
V: TRBV5-1
size: -
CDR3: ASSLVRGGQDTQY

J: TRBJ1-1
V: TRBV18
size: -
CDR3: ASSPTGGAEAF

J: TRBJ1-2
V: TRBV6-1
size: -
CDR3: ASSEGQIFNYGYT

J: TRBJ2-5
V: TRBV28
size: -
CDR3: ASSLIPGGIETQY

J: TRBJ2-7
V: TRBV5-6
size: -
CDR3: ASSIPTGGNEQY

J: TRBJ2-7
V: TRBV10-3
size: few
CDR3: AISESEGTGAEGY

J: TRBJ2-1
V: TRBV5-1
size: -
CDR3: ASSFGTSGINEQF

J: TRBJ1-5
V: TRBV4-1
size: few
CDR3: ASSQSDTQPQH